This note documents a single T cell receptor (beta chain) sequence. The sample holds a few counts of this clonotype. Its antigen is currently not known. It has no much larger one-base neighbor in the sample; base qualities were not kept. Instrument used: Illumina HiSeq 1500. TCRdb reprocessing: public reads trimmed at Q25 with fastp, clones called with MiXCR, in-frame beta chains kept. Each entry is one CDR3 protein sequence, shown with its most common DNA and genes. A total of approximately 140,000 distinct CDR3 sequences appear in this sample, under 8% of them only once. More than 15% of the sample comes from the top ten. The cysteine opens and the phenylalanine closes a CDR3 of 15 amino acids. The sequence is cut down to CDR3 DNA, 45 bases in frame from base 1. Relative to germline, V is missing 3 bases and J is missing 6 bases, with 11 bases of the junction outside any gene match. The data were taken from a study of T cell repertoires in cytomegalovirus infection (dated by TCRdb to between 2018 and 2021). Study-level background: Because public TCR beta signatures pointed to carriage of CMV infection together with the matching HLA type, the HLA type of each donor mattered for the analysis. The study at large found these results: Carriers of CMV infection plus the relevant HLA type were discriminated by the cumulative frequency of public TCR beta family members in the study cohort and in an independent roughly 340-donor cohort. The ex vivo response was dominated by HLA-C-restricted CMV-specific TCR beta clonotypes, which also provided the single most frequent clonotype in two of eight donors.

The chain couples TRBV12-3 or TRBV12-4 to TRBJ2-7; 7 middle bases align to TRBD1. The clonotype originates from a human donor in good health (CMV status not recorded). Some clones in this sample may be carry-over from other donors' samples. The sequenced sample consisted of PBMCs. The CDR3 region: CASSLRQGDFGEQYF. DNA sequence: TGTGCCAGCAGTTTGCGCCAGGGGGATTTCGGCGAGCAGTACTTC.